The T cell receptor (beta chain) described here comes from a study of human T cells and chemical hapten exposure. On the study more broadly: Weekly scalp doses of diphenylcyclopropenone were given to patients during the roughly 23-week study. Patients, mostly women, had alopecia areata, alopecia totalis or alopecia universalis.

Trimming cost V 0 bases and J 1 base; bases outside gene matches: 7. Germline V gives CDR1 SGHKS, CDR2 YYEKEE (reference sequence). This CDR3 region has 17 residues. During construction of the library, unique molecular identifiers were attached to individual cDNA molecules for quantitative, reproducible TCR counting. In TCRdb, the RACE reads were re-called with MiXCR into one record per CDR3 protein. Here the sample spans about 260,000 distinct CDR3 sequences, about 9% being singletons. Time point in this sample: pre-sensitization, week 0. As for treatment: therapeutic diphenylcyclopropenone sensitization with weekly scalp DPC. Unseparated into fractions, whole blood served as the source from which total RNA was extracted.

Sequences were derived from whole blood, sampled in connection with sensitization to the hapten diphenylcyclopropenone (DPC). The gene calls are TRBV5-5 and TRBJ2-3, with 8 bases lining up with TRBD1. The sequence derives from a woman aged 40 to 50 with alopecia areata. Some clones in this sample may be carry-over from other donors' samples. The CDR3 is CASSLGPQGQGTDTQYF. In DNA form, the CDR3 reads TGTGCCAGCAGCTTGGGCCCCCAGGGACAGGGCACAGATACGCAGTATTTT.